What follows are 5 T cell receptor beta chains derived from one specimen sequenced in a study of cytomegalovirus exposure and HLA in healthy donors. Researchers ran the PCR with 60 Vbeta and 13 Jbeta primers. TCRdb's copy holds only in-frame clones and misses some; the assay was immunoSEQ multiplex PCR. This sample's table reports 200,000 or so clones. The sequenced sample consisted of PBMCs. These receptors were collected from a boy aged 10-17 years in good health and CMV-seronegative.

The J gene is TRBJ1-1, the V gene TRBV6-5; D unresolved. CDR1 and CDR2 (germline): MNHEY, SVGAGI. This CDR3 region has 12 residues. The V end was cut by 6 bases, the J end by 8 bases, with 13 bases between. The CDR3 reads CASRAEPREAFF. The CDR3 nucleotides are TGTGCCAGCAGGGCAGAACCGAGGGAAGCTTTCTTT.

The V and J genes are TRBV5-1 and TRBJ2-7, with D perhaps TRBD1 (6 bases). The CDR3 sequence is 14 residues long. V was trimmed by 2 bases and J by 6 bases, leaving 15 bases between them. Germline lookup yields CDR1 SGHRS and CDR2 YFSETQ. In DNA form, the CDR3 reads TGCGCCAGCAGCTTTACAGGGTTGGATCCCGAGCAGTACTTC. Residues: CASSFTGLDPEQYF.

The rearrangement links TRBV30 to TRBJ2-3; D is unclear. V shed 3 bases and J shed 6 bases, with 10 bases lying between them. The CDR3 consists of 12 residues. Germline loops: CDR1 GTSNPN, CDR2 SVGIG (reference sequence). CDR3 in amino acids: CAWSGLGDTQYF. DNA for the CDR3: TGTGCCTGGAGCGGCCTCGGGGATACGCAGTATTTT.

The chain recombines TRBV30 with TRBJ2-7, with unresolved D. The germline V gene encodes CDR1 GTSNPN and CDR2 SVGIG (reference sequence). This CDR3 has 11 amino acids. V lost 2 bases and J 5 bases, leaving 7 bases between the germline ends. CDR3 region: CAWSPSNEQYF. The DNA of the CDR3 is TGTGCCTGGAGTCCATCTAACGAGCAGTACTTC.

V is TRBV5-1 and J is TRBJ2-1; 11 bases match TRBD1. Germline CDR1 reads SGHRS; CDR2 reads YFSETQ. This CDR3 contains 15 residues. J gave up 10 bases and V 1 base, and 7 bases lay outside the gene matches. The CDR3 sequence: CASSLLGQGAGEQFF. Written as DNA, the CDR3 is TGCGCCAGCAGCTTGTTAGGACAGGGGGCTGGGGAGCAGTTCTTC.